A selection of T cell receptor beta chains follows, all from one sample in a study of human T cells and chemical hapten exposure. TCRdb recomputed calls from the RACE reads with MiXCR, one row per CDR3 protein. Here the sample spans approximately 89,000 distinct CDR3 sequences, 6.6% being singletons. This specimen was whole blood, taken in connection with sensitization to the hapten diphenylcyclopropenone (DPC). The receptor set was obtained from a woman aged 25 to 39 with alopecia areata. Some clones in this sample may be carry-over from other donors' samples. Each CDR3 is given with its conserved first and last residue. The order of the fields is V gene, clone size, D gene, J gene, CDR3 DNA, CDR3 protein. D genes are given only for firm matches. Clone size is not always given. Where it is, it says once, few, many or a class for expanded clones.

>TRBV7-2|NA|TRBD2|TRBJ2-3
TGTGCCAGCAGCCTCCGCATGACTAGCGGGGGCGATACGCAGTATTTT
CASSLRMTSGGDTQYF
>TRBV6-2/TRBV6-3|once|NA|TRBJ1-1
TGTGCCAGCCGACCCCGCGGGGCCTACACTGAAGCTTTCTTT
CASRPRGAYTEAFF
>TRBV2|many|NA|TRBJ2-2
TGTGCCAGCAGTGAGGACGGCAACACCGGGGAGCTGTTTTTT
CASSEDGNTGELFF
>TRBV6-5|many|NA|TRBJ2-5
TGTGCCAGCGGCTTTGCAGAGACCCAGTACTTC
CASGFAETQYF
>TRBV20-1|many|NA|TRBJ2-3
TGCAGTGCTAGAGATCCCACTACAAGCACAGATACGCAGTATTTT
CSARDPTTSTDTQYF
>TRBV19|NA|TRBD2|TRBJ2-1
TGTGCCAGTAGTTTCGCAGCGGGGGGGCTCGGTGAGCAGTTCTTC
CASSFAAGGLGEQFF
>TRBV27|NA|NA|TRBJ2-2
TGTGCCAGCAGTTTGGGGCCCACCGGGGAGCTGTTTTTT
CASSLGPTGELFF
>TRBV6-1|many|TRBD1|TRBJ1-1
TGTGCCAGCAGTAGTGGGACAGGGATGAACACTGAAGCTTTCTTT
CASSSGTGMNTEAFF
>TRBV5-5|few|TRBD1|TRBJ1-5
TGTGCCAGCAGCGGGGGCCCCCGGGACAGGGGTTTTCAGCCCCAGCATTTT
CASSGGPRDRGFQPQHF
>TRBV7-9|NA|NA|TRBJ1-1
TGTGCCAGCAGCTTACTCACTGAAGCTTTCTTT
CASSLLTEAFF
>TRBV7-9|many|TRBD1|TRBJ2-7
TGTGCCAGCAGCCCTGGGACAGTCTACGAGCAGTACTTC
CASSPGTVYEQYF
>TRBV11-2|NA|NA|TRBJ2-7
TGTGCCAGCAGCTCCTTTGGGGGCCTGGGGGAGCAGTACTTC
CASSSFGGLGEQYF
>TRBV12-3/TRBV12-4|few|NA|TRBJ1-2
TGTGCCAGCAGTTTGAGGGAGGCAAGGAGCTATGGCTACACCTTC
CASSLREARSYGYTF
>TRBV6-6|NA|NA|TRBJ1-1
TGTGCCAGCAGTTACGGGAAAGACTCACGCCTTGAAGCTTTCTTT
CASSYGKDSRLEAFF
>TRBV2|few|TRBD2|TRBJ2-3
TGTGCCAGCACCATAGTTGAGCGGGGTACGCAGTATTTT
CASTIVERGTQYF
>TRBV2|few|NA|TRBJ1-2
TGTGCCAGCAGAGGGACATTCATACTGAGGGGCTACACCTTC
CASRGTFILRGYTF
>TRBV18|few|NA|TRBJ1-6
TGTGCCAGCTCAGACCGAGGGGCGGCCTATAATTCACCCCTCCACTTT
CASSDRGAAYNSPLHF
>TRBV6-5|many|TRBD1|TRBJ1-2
TGTGCCAGCAGTAGACCCCCCGGGACAGGGCCTGGCTACACCTTC
CASSRPPGTGPGYTF
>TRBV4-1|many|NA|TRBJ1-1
TGCGCCAGCAGCCAAGATCAACAGTTGAACACTGAAGCTTTCTTT
CASSQDQQLNTEAFF
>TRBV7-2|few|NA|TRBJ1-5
TGTGCCAGCAGCTTCTACAATCAGCCCCAGCATTTT
CASSFYNQPQHF
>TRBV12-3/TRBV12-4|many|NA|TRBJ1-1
TGTGCCAGCAGTCAAACACCGAACACTGAAGCTTTCTTT
CASSQTPNTEAFF
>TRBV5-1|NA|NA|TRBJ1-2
TGCGCCAGCAGCCCTACCCGGGGCCAGGTTAGGCATGGCTACACCTTC
CASSPTRGQVRHGYTF
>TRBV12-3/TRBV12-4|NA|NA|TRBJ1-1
TGTGCCAGCAGGCAAGAAGCGACTGAAGCTTTCTTT
CASRQEATEAFF